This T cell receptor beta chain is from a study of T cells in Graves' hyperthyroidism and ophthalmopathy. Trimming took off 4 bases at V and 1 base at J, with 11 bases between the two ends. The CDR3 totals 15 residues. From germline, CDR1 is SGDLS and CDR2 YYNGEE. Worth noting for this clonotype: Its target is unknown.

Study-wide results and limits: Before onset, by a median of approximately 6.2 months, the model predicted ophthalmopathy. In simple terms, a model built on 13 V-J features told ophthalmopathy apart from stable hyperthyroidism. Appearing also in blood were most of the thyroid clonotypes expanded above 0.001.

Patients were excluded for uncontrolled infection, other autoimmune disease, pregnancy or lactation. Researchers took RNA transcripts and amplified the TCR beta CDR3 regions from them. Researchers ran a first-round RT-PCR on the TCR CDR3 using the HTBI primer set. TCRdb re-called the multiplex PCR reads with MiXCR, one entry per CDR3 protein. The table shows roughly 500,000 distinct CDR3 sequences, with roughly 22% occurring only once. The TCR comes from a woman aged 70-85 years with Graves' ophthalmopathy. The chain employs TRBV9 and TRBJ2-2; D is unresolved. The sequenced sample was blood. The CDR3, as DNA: TGTGCCAGCAGCTTCGGTGGGTTGAACACCGGGGAGCTGTTTTTT. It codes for CASSFGGLNTGELFF.